Below, one TCR beta chain is given with its context. The data derive from a study of blood T cell repertoires in COVID-19. The length of the CDR3 is 21 residues. Only in-frame clones appear in the TCRdb table, and some are missing; sequencing was by immunoSEQ multiplex PCR. The sample includes about 130,000 clones, roughly 85% of them seen just once. V gene TRBV21-1 combines with J gene TRBJ1-6; the table gives TRBD1 as D, unverified against the DNA. TRBV21-1 counts as a pseudogene. The origin of this receptor is an elderly woman with COVID-19, enrolled during active disease. The sequencing input was peripheral blood. CDR3 residues: CASSKDGRTGGMDPYNSPLHF. The CDR3 DNA follows: TGTGCCAGCAGCAAAGACGGTCGAACAGGGGGCATGGATCCCTATAATTCACCCCTCCACTTT.